This passage covers 24 T cell receptor beta chains from one sample sequenced in a study of cytomegalovirus exposure and HLA in healthy donors. PCR employed 60 Vbeta and 13 Jbeta primers. Clones were sequenced by immunoSEQ multiplex PCR, and TCRdb holds only the in-frame ones, with some missing. The sample lists about 140,000 clones, around three quarters occurring once. Sequenced material: PBMCs. These receptors were collected from a man in his forties or fifties in good health and CMV-seronegative.

The rearrangement links TRBV18 to TRBJ2-3; no clear D gene. V lost 5 bases to trimming and J lost 2 bases, with 8 bases between them. This CDR3 is built from 13 residues. Germline V gives CDR1 KGHSH, CDR2 LQKENI. The CDR3 protein is CASSAPITDTQYF. CDR3 sequence (DNA): TGTGCCAGCTCAGCGCCTATCACAGATACGCAGTATTTT.

The rearrangement joins TRBV11-2 to TRBJ2-2; D may be TRBD1 (6 bases). Germline V gene data show CDR1 as SGHAT and CDR2 as FQNNGV. The CDR3 is 17 residues long. V lost 5 bases and J 3 bases, leaving 19 bases between the germline ends. Here the CDR3 DNA reads TGTGCCAGCAGCCCCTCGGCAGGGGCGACGGACACCGGGGAGCTGTTTTTT. Protein product: CASSPSAGATDTGELFF.

This chain connects TRBV4-1 to TRBJ2-1, with 7 bases fitting TRBD2. CDR1 and CDR2 from the germline V gene are MGHRA and YSYEKL. With V trimmed by 1 base and J by 2 bases, 2 bases remained unmatched. The CDR3 length is 15 residues. The CDR3 bases are TGCGCCAGCAGCCAAGTGGCGGGGGCCTACAATGAGCAGTTCTTC. Translated, it gives CASSQVAGAYNEQFF.

The V gene is TRBV4-1, the J gene TRBJ1-1, with D possibly TRBD1 on 6 matching bases. The CDR3 is made up of 16 amino acids. In germline, CDR1 is MGHRA, CDR2 YSYEKL. V was cut by 4 bases and J by 3 bases, with 18 bases left in between. Here the CDR3 DNA reads TGCGCCAGCAGCCCAAGGGGGGGGAGTGGGTACACTGAAGCTTTCTTT. Residues: CASSPRGGSGYTEAFF.

The J gene is TRBJ1-1, the V gene TRBV7-8, with 9 nucleotides matching TRBD1. The CDR3 length is 18 residues. The J segment lost 0 bases and the V segment lost 2 bases, leaving 10 bases of the junction unmatched. The germline V gene encodes CDR1 SGHVS and CDR2 FQNEAQ. The CDR3 sequence: CASSLQTGGGFMNTEAFF. The CDR3 region has the DNA TGTGCCAGCAGCTTACAGACAGGGGGTGGTTTCATGAACACTGAAGCTTTCTTT.

Here the CDR3 DNA reads TGTGCCACCTTCGGACTAGCGGGAGTCACCGGGGAGCTGTTTTTT. Its protein product is CATFGLAGVTGELFF. The gene calls are TRBV6-5 and TRBJ2-2, with 13 bases that match TRBD2. Per the germline V gene, CDR1 is MNHEY and CDR2 is SVGAGI. This CDR3 has 15 amino acids. The V and J ends lost 10 bases and 4 bases, in that order; junction bases with no gene match: 6.

This chain uses TRBV11-2 with TRBJ2-7, with a possible D match to TRBD1 (5 bases). Trimming cost V 5 bases and J 3 bases, with 11 bases left between them. Germline CDR1 is SGHAT and CDR2 is FQNNGV. This CDR3 region has 13 residues. CDR3 sequence (DNA): TGTGCCAGCAGCGCATCCGACAGCTACGAGCAGTACTTC. Amino acids: CASSASDSYEQYF.

The gene calls are TRBV6-1 and TRBJ2-7; the D gene is possibly TRBD1 (6 bases). V lost 11 bases to trimming and J lost 3 bases, with 20 bases between them. This CDR3 is built from 14 residues. CDR1 and CDR2 (germline): MNHNS, SASEGT. DNA of the CDR3: TGTGCCGTCAACAGGGCTCGAGGGGGCTACGAGCAGTACTTC. It is translated as CAVNRARGGYEQYF.

The V and J genes are TRBV30 and TRBJ2-3; D is perhaps TRBD2 (6 bases). Germline CDR1 is GTSNPN and CDR2 is SVGIG (reference sequence). This CDR3 is built from 15 residues. V lost 3 bases and J lost 2, with 15 bases in between. The chain's CDR3 is CAWSPGGLLTDTQYF. In nucleotides, the CDR3 is TGTGCCTGGAGCCCTGGGGGGTTGCTCACAGATACGCAGTATTTT.

The chain links TRBV5-1 to TRBJ1-2, with D tentatively TRBD1 (5 bases). Germline CDR1 is SGHRS and CDR2 is YFSETQ. CDR3 length: 13 amino acids. Trimming took 1 base from V and 4 from J, leaving 8 bases between them. CDR3 residues: CASSLSRGYGYTF. The CDR3 DNA is TGCGCCAGCAGCTTGTCAAGGGGCTATGGCTACACCTTC. Supplemented by reference TRBV5-1 and TRBJ1-2, the full variable domain reads KAGVTQTPRYLIKTRGQQVTLSCSPISGHRSVSWYQQTPGQGLQFLFEYFSETQRNKGNFPGRFSGRQFSNSRSEMNVSTLELGDSALYLCASSLSRGYGYTFGSGTRLTVV.

This CDR3 reads CASSSHRGLNTEAFF. In DNA, the CDR3 is TGTGCCAGCAGCTCACACAGGGGGCTAAACACTGAAGCTTTCTTT. The chain employs TRBV28 and TRBJ1-1; 9 bases agree with TRBD1. Germline assignment: CDR1 MDHEN and CDR2 SYDVKM. J gave up 2 bases and V 6 bases, and 7 bases lay outside the gene matches. The CDR3 is 15 amino acids.

This rearrangement joins TRBV18 to TRBJ1-1; the match to TRBD1 covers 8 bases. Germline V CDR1 and CDR2: KGHSH, LQKENI. With 6 bases clipped from V and 0 bases from J, the junction kept 12 bases outside the gene matches. The CDR3 loop spans 17 amino acids. The CDR3 region is CASSLGQGEVLNTEAFF. CDR3 nucleotide sequence: TGTGCCAGCTCCCTCGGACAGGGTGAAGTTTTGAACACTGAAGCTTTCTTT.

V is TRBV4-2 and J is TRBJ2-5; D may be TRBD2 (5 bases). V gave up 0 bases and J gave up 2 bases, with 16 bases separating them. The CDR3 totals 17 residues. Germline V CDR1 and CDR2: LGHNA, YNFKEQ. CDR3 region: CASSQDAGSSKQETQYF. The CDR3 DNA follows: TGTGCCAGCAGCCAAGATGCGGGCAGCTCCAAACAAGAGACCCAGTACTTC.

The rearrangement joins TRBV9 to TRBJ1-4; 8 nucleotides line up with TRBD1. Trimming took 3 bases from V and 8 from J; bases not matched to a gene: 6. The CDR3 has 14 amino acids. Germline assignment: CDR1 SGDLS and CDR2 YYNGEE. CDR3 region: CASSARDRLEKLFF. Here the CDR3 DNA reads TGTGCCAGCAGCGCCCGGGACAGGTTGGAAAAACTGTTTTTT.

The rearrangement joins TRBV19 to TRBJ1-1, with a weak D call TRBD1 (5 bases). Per germline, CDR1 LNHDA and CDR2 SQIVND (reference sequence). The CDR3 contains 14 residues. V was pared by 6 bases and J by 4 bases, with 15 bases between. The CDR3 bases are TGTGCCAGTAGCCCTACTCAGGGAAGCACTGAAGCTTTCTTT. Translating it yields CASSPTQGSTEAFF.

V usage is TRBV30 and J usage is TRBJ1-3; 7 nucleotides align to TRBD1. The CDR3 covers 14 residues. Germline-derived CDR1 and CDR2 are GTSNPN and SVGIG (reference sequence). V lost 2 bases to trimming and J lost 1 base; unmatched junction nucleotides: 2. CDR3 in DNA: TGTGCCTGGAGTCGGGGACAGTCTGGAAACACCATATATTTT. This gives the protein CAWSRGQSGNTIYF.

The chain combines TRBV6-1 with TRBJ2-1; D is undetermined. This CDR3 has 15 amino acids. Germline values: CDR1 MNHNS, CDR2 SASEGT. V lost 1 base to trimming and J lost 4 bases, with 11 bases between them. The CDR3 sequence is CASSEGGTVYNEQFF. The DNA of the CDR3 is TGTGCCAGCAGTGAAGGTGGAACAGTTTACAATGAGCAGTTCTTC.

This clone has just a few counts. The V call is TRBV9, the J call TRBJ1-4; 7 nucleotides match TRBD1. The germline gives CDR1 SGDLS, CDR2 YYNGEE. V trimming: 4 bases; J trimming: 1 base; junction bases outside the gene matches: 7. The CDR3 consists of 16 residues. CDR3 bases: TGTGCCAGCAGCCCGAGGGGGCTGGTAACTAATGAAAAACTGTTTTTT. This gives the protein CASSPRGLVTNEKLFF.

This clone was detected once. The CDR3 protein is CASSRGLAVSYEQYF. In DNA form, the CDR3 reads TGTGCCAGCAGCCGCGGACTAGCGGTTTCCTACGAGCAGTACTTC. The chain couples TRBV7-9 to TRBJ2-7; 10 positions match TRBD2. The V gene end was trimmed by 5 bases and the J gene end by 1 base; junction bases not matched to a gene: 5. Germline V gene data show CDR1 as SEHNR and CDR2 as FQNEAQ (reference sequence). The CDR3 is made up of 15 amino acids.

This clone has more than one count but fewer than ten. The rearrangement joins TRBV5-6 to TRBJ2-3, with 9 bases fitting TRBD2. The ends lost 3 bases at V and 2 bases at J; junction bases unmatched: 4. The CDR3 runs 15 residues. Germline V gene sequence: CDR1 SGHDT, CDR2 YYEEEE. CDR3 region: CASSSLAGDTDTQYF. The CDR3 coding sequence is TGTGCCAGCAGCTCATTAGCGGGAGACACAGATACGCAGTATTTT.

The chain couples TRBV14 to TRBJ2-1, with D possibly TRBD1 on 6 matching bases. CDR3 length: 12 amino acids. Trimming stripped 9 bases from V and 5 bases from J, with 11 bases between. Looked up from germline, CDR1 is SGHDN and CDR2 is FVKESK. CDR3 amino acids: CASTGLNNEQFF. DNA for the CDR3: TGTGCCAGTACAGGGTTGAACAATGAGCAGTTCTTC.

This rearrangement joins TRBV5-8 to TRBJ2-2, with D unresolved. The germline V gene has CDR1 SGHTS and CDR2 YDEGEE. V was shortened by 2 bases and J by 5 bases, with 7 bases between the two germline ends. The CDR3 spans 13 residues. The CDR3 loop reads CASSFRSTGELFF. The CDR3 bases are TGTGCCAGCAGCTTCAGGTCGACCGGGGAGCTGTTTTTT.

This clone was detected ten times or more. The rearrangement links TRBV18 to TRBJ1-4, with D perhaps TRBD1 (5 bases). This CDR3 is 15 amino acids long. Trimming stripped 0 bases from V and 5 bases from J, with 10 bases between. The germline V gene encodes CDR1 KGHSH and CDR2 LQKENI. This CDR3 is CASSPPGRGNEKLFF. The CDR3 region has the DNA TGTGCCAGCTCACCACCGGGGAGGGGAAATGAAAAACTGTTTTTT.

The chain couples TRBV6-5 to TRBJ1-1; D remains ambiguous. The germline CDR1 and CDR2 sequences are MNHEY and SVGAGI. Trimming shortened V by 0 bases and J by 8 bases, and 7 bases separated the two germline ends. The CDR3 has 12 amino acids. CDR3 region: CASSYSGLEAFF. In nucleotides, the CDR3 is TGTGCCAGCAGTTACTCAGGACTCGAAGCTTTCTTT.